This entry is about one T cell receptor (beta chain). This specimen belongs to a study of T cells after yellow fever vaccination. Study information: Each low-cell-number fraction was prepared by means of SMART-Seq v4 Ultra Low Input.

The CDR3 contains 16 residues. TCRdb reprocessed the 5' RACE reads via MiXCR and lists one record per CDR3 protein. The profile covers hundreds of thousands of distinct CDR3 sequences, with 13% appearing a single time and about an eighth taken by the ten largest. Sequencing used PBMCs, obtained on the day of the yellow fever booster vaccination. This receptor was obtained from a man between 25 and 39 years old who received the YFV17D yellow fever vaccine. V gene TRBV21-1 combines with J gene TRBJ2-1; TRBD1 was called by the table and not checked on the DNA. TRBV21-1 is labeled a pseudogene. The CDR3 nucleotides are TGTGCCAGCAGCAAAGGACAGGGGAGTTCCTACAATGAGCAGTTCTTC. Its protein product is CASSKGQGSSYNEQFF.